This is a list of T cell receptor beta chains from one sample in a study of blood T cell repertoires in COVID-19. Here immunoSEQ multiplex PCR was the method, and the copy in TCRdb shows in-frame clones only, minus some. The sample shows some 300,000 clones, 88% of them seen only once. The sequencing sample was made of PBMCs or T cells enriched from blood (not recorded which). These receptors came from a woman aged 60-75 years in a cohort exposed to, infected with or recovered from COVID-19 (not recorded which). The CDR3 runs from the conserved cysteine through the conserved F or W. Fields, in order: CDR3 protein, CDR3 DNA, V gene, clone size, D gene, J gene. D genes are given only for firm matches. Some rows have no size entry. The others give once, few or many, or a class for an expanded clone.

cdr3_aa: CASSLQGQSYGYTF
cdr3_nt: TGCGCCAGCAGCTTGCAGGGCCAGTCCTATGGCTACACCTTC
v_call: TRBV5-1
clone_size: -
d_call: -
j_call: TRBJ1-2

cdr3_aa: CASSIRGPDTGELFF
cdr3_nt: TGTGCCAGCAGTATCAGGGGGCCCGACACCGGGGAGCTGTTTTTT
v_call: TRBV2
clone_size: -
d_call: TRBD1
j_call: TRBJ2-2

cdr3_aa: CASSLVGLAGDKYNEQFF
cdr3_nt: TGTGCCAGCAGCTTAGTGGGGCTAGCGGGAGATAAGTACAATGAGCAGTTCTTC
v_call: TRBV7-2
clone_size: -
d_call: TRBD2
j_call: TRBJ2-1

cdr3_aa: CASSPGGSNEKLFF
cdr3_nt: TGCGCCAGCAGCCCAGGGGGCTCTAATGAAAAACTGTTTTTT
v_call: TRBV4-3
clone_size: -
d_call: TRBD1
j_call: TRBJ1-4

cdr3_aa: CASSQDRGRDEQYF
cdr3_nt: TGTGCCAGCAGCCAAGATAGGGGCAGGGACGAGCAGTACTTC
v_call: TRBV3-1/TRBV3-2
clone_size: -
d_call: -
j_call: TRBJ2-7

cdr3_aa: CASTLMGQGSGNTIYF
cdr3_nt: TGTGCCAGTACCCTTATGGGACAGGGATCTGGAAACACCATATATTTT
v_call: TRBV19
clone_size: -
d_call: TRBD1
j_call: TRBJ1-3

cdr3_aa: CASSLTSGVWETQYF
cdr3_nt: TGTGCCAGCAGCTTAACGTCCGGGGTATGGGAGACCCAGTACTTC
v_call: TRBV7-3
clone_size: -
d_call: -
j_call: TRBJ2-5

cdr3_aa: CASRLEGEGAKNIQYF
cdr3_nt: TGTGCCAGCAGACTAGAGGGAGAGGGGGCGAAAAACATTCAGTACTTC
v_call: TRBV11-2
clone_size: -
d_call: TRBD1
j_call: TRBJ2-4

cdr3_aa: CASGPGTLGGDTQYF
cdr3_nt: TGTGCTAGTGGTCCGGGGACACTTGGGGGAGATACGCAGTATTTT
v_call: TRBV12-5
clone_size: few
d_call: -
j_call: TRBJ2-3

cdr3_aa: CASTPPGTKSTDTQYF
cdr3_nt: TGTGCCAGCACCCCCCCCGGGACTAAGAGCACAGATACGCAGTATTTT
v_call: TRBV6-6
clone_size: -
d_call: TRBD2
j_call: TRBJ2-3

cdr3_aa: CASSLAGTSGGEQFF
cdr3_nt: TGTGCCAGCAGCTTAGCTGGGACTAGCGGCGGCGAGCAGTTCTTC
v_call: TRBV7-6
clone_size: -
d_call: TRBD2
j_call: TRBJ2-1

cdr3_aa: CASSLGWGQGTYEQYF
cdr3_nt: TGTGCCAGCAGTTTGGGGTGGGGACAGGGGACCTACGAGCAGTACTTC
v_call: TRBV6-6
clone_size: -
d_call: TRBD1
j_call: TRBJ2-7

cdr3_aa: CATSSHPTPYEQYF
cdr3_nt: TGTGCCACCAGCAGTCACCCTACCCCCTACGAGCAGTACTTC
v_call: TRBV15
clone_size: -
d_call: -
j_call: TRBJ2-7

cdr3_aa: CASSEGVGWKADTQYF
cdr3_nt: TGTGCCAGCAGTGAAGGGGTGGGCTGGAAGGCAGATACGCAGTATTTT
v_call: TRBV6-1
clone_size: -
d_call: -
j_call: TRBJ2-3

cdr3_aa: CASTHRGAYEQYF
cdr3_nt: TGTGCCAGCACCCACAGGGGCGCCTACGAGCAGTACTTC
v_call: TRBV13
clone_size: -
d_call: TRBD1
j_call: TRBJ2-7

cdr3_aa: CASRYSANTGELFF
cdr3_nt: TGTGCCAGTAGGTACTCGGCGAACACCGGGGAGCTGTTTTTT
v_call: TRBV19
clone_size: once
d_call: -
j_call: TRBJ2-2

cdr3_aa: CASFTSPQGRIEAFF
cdr3_nt: TGTGCCAGCTTTACCTCCCCCCAGGGGCGCATTGAAGCTTTCTTT
v_call: TRBV28
clone_size: -
d_call: -
j_call: TRBJ1-1

cdr3_aa: CASSLTQGATNEKLFF
cdr3_nt: TGTGCCAGCAGCTTAACCCAGGGGGCAACTAATGAAAAACTGTTTTTT
v_call: TRBV11-2
clone_size: -
d_call: TRBD1
j_call: TRBJ1-4

cdr3_aa: CASSLTKGGRGAYEQYF
cdr3_nt: TGTGCCAGCAGCCTCACGAAGGGCGGGAGGGGTGCCTACGAGCAGTACTTC
v_call: TRBV7-2
clone_size: -
d_call: TRBD2
j_call: TRBJ2-7

cdr3_aa: CASSRNRGHGTDTQYF
cdr3_nt: TGTGCCAGCAGCCGCAACAGGGGGCATGGCACAGATACGCAGTATTTT
v_call: TRBV2
clone_size: few
d_call: TRBD1
j_call: TRBJ2-3

cdr3_aa: CASSIDNYEQYF
cdr3_nt: TGTGCCAGCAGTATAGACAACTACGAGCAGTACTTC
v_call: TRBV6-5
clone_size: few
d_call: -
j_call: TRBJ2-7

cdr3_aa: CASSLYRSDEQYF
cdr3_nt: TGTGCCAGCAGTTTATACAGGTCAGACGAGCAGTACTTC
v_call: TRBV27
clone_size: -
d_call: -
j_call: TRBJ2-7

cdr3_aa: CASSTSHRVGVIDEQYF
cdr3_nt: TGTGCCAGCAGTACGTCTCACAGGGTAGGGGTAATTGACGAGCAGTACTTC
v_call: TRBV28
clone_size: -
d_call: -
j_call: TRBJ2-7

cdr3_aa: CASRPQGPKTQYF
cdr3_nt: TGTGCCAGCAGGCCTCAGGGCCCCAAGACCCAGTACTTC
v_call: TRBV27
clone_size: -
d_call: -
j_call: TRBJ2-5

cdr3_aa: CASGHPRTSGTYEQYF
cdr3_nt: TGTGCCAGCGGACACCCTAGGACTAGCGGGACCTACGAGCAGTACTTC
v_call: TRBV27
clone_size: -
d_call: TRBD2
j_call: TRBJ2-7

cdr3_aa: CASSLTIHLIDRGGGVSSYEQYF
cdr3_nt: TGTGCCAGCAGCTTAACAATTCATTTGATAGACAGGGGAGGTGGTGTTAGCTCCTACGAGCAGTACTTC
v_call: TRBV7-3
clone_size: -
d_call: TRBD1
j_call: TRBJ2-7

cdr3_aa: CASSSTSEAFF
cdr3_nt: TGCGCCAGCAGCTCGACAAGTGAAGCTTTCTTT
v_call: TRBV5-1
clone_size: -
d_call: -
j_call: TRBJ1-1

cdr3_aa: CASSPTGTGNYGYTF
cdr3_nt: TGTGCCAGCAGCCCAACCGGGACAGGGAACTATGGCTACACCTTC
v_call: TRBV9
clone_size: -
d_call: TRBD1
j_call: TRBJ1-2

cdr3_aa: CASSETQGHSGNTIYF
cdr3_nt: TGCGCCAGCAGTGAAACCCAGGGCCACTCTGGAAACACCATATATTTT
v_call: TRBV10-1
clone_size: -
d_call: -
j_call: TRBJ1-3

cdr3_aa: CASSLSPGRTNPRAGELFF
cdr3_nt: TGTGCCAGCAGTTTAAGCCCCGGACGCACCAACCCGAGGGCCGGGGAGCTGTTTTTT
v_call: TRBV27
clone_size: -
d_call: -
j_call: TRBJ2-2

cdr3_aa: CATSDHGQVNTEAFF
cdr3_nt: TGTGCCACCAGTGACCATGGACAGGTTAACACTGAAGCTTTCTTT
v_call: TRBV24-1
clone_size: -
d_call: TRBD1
j_call: TRBJ1-1

cdr3_aa: CASSLGTGAPEQYF
cdr3_nt: TGTGCCAGCAGCTTAGGGACAGGGGCCCCCGAGCAGTACTTC
v_call: TRBV11-1
clone_size: -
d_call: TRBD1
j_call: TRBJ2-7

cdr3_aa: CASTVPGQGYGYTF
cdr3_nt: TGTGCCAGCACCGTTCCGGGACAGGGCTATGGCTACACCTTC
v_call: TRBV28
clone_size: -
d_call: TRBD1
j_call: TRBJ1-2

cdr3_aa: CASSLQTGPVGGYTF
cdr3_nt: TGTGCCAGCAGTCTTCAGACAGGCCCAGTGGGGGGCTACACCTTC
v_call: TRBV28
clone_size: -
d_call: -
j_call: TRBJ1-2

cdr3_aa: CASSIEREPQHF
cdr3_nt: TGTGCCAGCAGTATTGAGCGGGAGCCCCAGCATTTT
v_call: TRBV2
clone_size: -
d_call: -
j_call: TRBJ1-5

cdr3_aa: CASRPTGTPTDTQYF
cdr3_nt: TGTGCCAGCAGACCTACCGGGACTCCCACAGATACGCAGTATTTT
v_call: TRBV6-2/TRBV6-3
clone_size: once
d_call: -
j_call: TRBJ2-3

cdr3_aa: CASSRGPSPLHF
cdr3_nt: TGTGCCAGCAGCCGAGGGCCCTCACCCCTCCACTTT
v_call: TRBV3-1/TRBV3-2
clone_size: once
d_call: -
j_call: TRBJ1-6

cdr3_aa: CAIGGGRTNQPQHF
cdr3_nt: TGTGCCATCGGGGGCGGGAGGACAAATCAGCCCCAGCATTTT
v_call: TRBV15
clone_size: -
d_call: -
j_call: TRBJ1-5

cdr3_aa: CASSVVQRRETQYF
cdr3_nt: TGTGCCAGCAGCGTCGTTCAGAGGAGAGAGACCCAGTACTTC
v_call: TRBV6-2/TRBV6-3
clone_size: -
d_call: -
j_call: TRBJ2-5

cdr3_aa: CASSLVGVGQGNTEAFF
cdr3_nt: TGTGCCAGCAGCTTAGTAGGGGTGGGACAGGGGAACACTGAAGCTTTCTTT
v_call: TRBV7-6
clone_size: -
d_call: TRBD1
j_call: TRBJ1-1

cdr3_aa: CASSYEGGYGYTF
cdr3_nt: TGTGCCAGCAGTTACGAAGGGGGCTATGGCTACACCTTC
v_call: TRBV6-5
clone_size: once
d_call: -
j_call: TRBJ1-2

cdr3_aa: CASRNSRGYTF
cdr3_nt: TGTGCCAGCAGAAACAGTAGAGGCTACACCTTC
v_call: TRBV28
clone_size: many
d_call: -
j_call: TRBJ1-2